This T cell receptor beta chain is from a study of blood T cell repertoires in COVID-19. Study in general: The United States, Italy and Spain provided the acute and convalescent COVID-19 samples. From T cells, B-cell-depleted T cells, or PBMCs came the material, which was cDNA or gDNA.

The V end lost 0 bases, the J end lost 3 bases, and 9 bases lay between the germline ends. The CDR3 is 14 residues long. Germline V lookup: CDR1 SGDLS, CDR2 YYNGEE. Sequencing was performed with immunoSEQ multiplex PCR; in TCRdb, only in-frame clones are kept and a portion is missing. The profile covers roughly 150,000 clones, with around 82% appearing a single time and around 15% taken by the ten largest. This sequence was found in a human donor with acute or convalescent COVID-19. The donor label of this sample is uncertain. Sequencing input: peripheral blood. The chain uses TRBV9 and TRBJ1-1; D uncertain. The CDR3 here is CASSVGPEYTEAFF. Written as DNA, the CDR3 is TGTGCCAGCAGCGTAGGCCCCGAGTACACTGAAGCTTTCTTT.